This is a list of T cell receptor beta chains from one sample in a study of blood T cells in healthy people across ages. Using its own MiXCR run on the 5' RACE reads, TCRdb lists one record per CDR3 protein. The sample has roughly 800,000 distinct CDR3 sequences; roughly 24% are singletons. Another study also made use of these data, one on T cells of mothers and their children.

Specimen: blood. Receptors originate from a boy younger than 18 in good health. CDR3s include the opening cysteine and the closing phenylalanine or tryptophan. The D gene is left open where the match is weak. For some rows the clone size is stated as once, few or many, or as a class when expanded; others skip it.

v_call	j_call	d_call	clone_size	cdr3_nt	cdr3_aa
TRBV5-1	TRBJ1-4	-	-	TGCGCCAGCAGACGAACCGGGACAACGAATGAAAAACTGTTTTTT	CASRRTGTTNEKLFF
TRBV4-2	TRBJ1-5	-	-	TGTGCCAGCAGCCAAGACAGGGGTCAGCCCCAGCATTTT	CASSQDRGQPQHF
TRBV20-1	TRBJ2-3	TRBD2	-	TGCAGTGCTAGTCCCCCACTAGCGAGCACAGATACGCAGTATTTT	CSASPPLASTDTQYF
TRBV7-2	TRBJ1-2	-	-	TGTGCCAGCATCACGACCCCGGGGGCTCCTGGCTACACCTTC	CASITTPGAPGYTF
TRBV12-3/TRBV12-4	TRBJ2-7	-	-	TGTGCCAGCAGTTTGGGCCATTCTCAATCCGAGCAGTACTTC	CASSLGHSQSEQYF
TRBV5-6	TRBJ2-7	-	-	TGTGCCAGCAGCTTGAGTTCCTGGGACAACTACGAGCAGTACTTC	CASSLSSWDNYEQYF
TRBV4-1	TRBJ2-1	TRBD2	-	TGCGCCAGCAGCCAAGATCGGCGGGCGGGGGCCTACAATGAGCAGTTCTTC	CASSQDRRAGAYNEQFF
TRBV29-1	TRBJ2-3	-	-	TGCAGCGTTGGAAAGGGGAGCCCAGATACGCAGTATTTT	CSVGKGSPDTQYF
TRBV7-3	TRBJ2-1	TRBD2	few	TGTGCCAGCAGCCCGCTAGCGGGGCGCGCCTACAATGAGCAGTTCTTC	CASSPLAGRAYNEQFF
TRBV4-2	TRBJ1-2	TRBD1	few	TGTGCCAGCAGCCAAGGACAGGGGCGAAACTATGGCTACACCTTC	CASSQGQGRNYGYTF
TRBV7-9	TRBJ1-5	-	many	TGTGCCAGCAGCTTGGGGGATCAGCCCCAGCATTTT	CASSLGDQPQHF
TRBV11-2	TRBJ2-7	-	once	TGTGCCAGCAGCCGTCTGGCCGCGGGGACCTACGAGCAGTACTTC	CASSRLAAGTYEQYF
TRBV5-5	TRBJ2-2	-	-	TGTGCCAGCAGCCCGTGGGACAGCGGGTCCGGGGAGCTGTTTTTT	CASSPWDSGSGELFF
TRBV29-1	TRBJ2-1	-	-	TGCAGCGTTGAACAGGACCGCTCCTACAATGAGCAGTTCTTC	CSVEQDRSYNEQFF
TRBV5-1	TRBJ2-3	-	-	TGCGCCAGCAGACGGGAGTTGGCAGATACGCAGTATTTT	CASRRELADTQYF
TRBV7-9	TRBJ2-5	TRBD2	few	TGTGCCAGCAGCTTAGGACTAGCGGGGGGGTCCTCCCAAGAGACCCAGTACTTC	CASSLGLAGGSSQETQYF
TRBV7-3	TRBJ2-3	-	many	TGTGCCAGCAGCAGTCACCCTAGCACAGATACGCAGTATTTT	CASSSHPSTDTQYF
TRBV15	TRBJ1-4	TRBD1	many	TGTGCCACCAGCGAACCGCAGGGGGCGGTTCGGGAAAAACTGTTTTTT	CATSEPQGAVREKLFF
TRBV5-1	TRBJ2-7	-	-	TGCGCCAGCAGCCCGCCCCCCGGACATCCTAATTACTACGAGCAGTACTTC	CASSPPPGHPNYYEQYF
TRBV12-3/TRBV12-4	TRBJ1-2	-	-	TGTGCCAGCGATGGGGGAGGGAAGAATGGCTACACCTTC	CASDGGGKNGYTF
TRBV29-1	TRBJ2-4	-	many	TGCAGCGTCGTCTCGGGGTTCAACATTCAGTACTTC	CSVVSGFNIQYF
TRBV12-3/TRBV12-4	TRBJ2-5	-	few	TGTGCCAGCAGTCCTGACTATCGGGAGACCCAGTACTTC	CASSPDYRETQYF
TRBV12-3/TRBV12-4	TRBJ2-7	TRBD2	few	TGTGCCAGCAGAAGTGGGGAGGGCGCCTACTACGAGCAGTACTTC	CASRSGEGAYYEQYF
TRBV30	TRBJ1-2	TRBD1	few	TGTGCCTGGACCCCCGGGACAGGATATGGCTACACCTTC	CAWTPGTGYGYTF
TRBV2	TRBJ2-1	-	-	TGTGCCAGCAGTGAAGGGATTCTCTCCTACAATGAGCAGTTCTTC	CASSEGILSYNEQFF
TRBV9	TRBJ1-2	TRBD1	-	TGTGCCAGCAGCTCAACGGACAGGAATAACTATGGCTACACCTTC	CASSSTDRNNYGYTF
TRBV10-3	TRBJ2-1	-	-	TGTGCCATCAGTGAGTCTGAGTGGGATCAATATCATGAGCAGTTCTTC	CAISESEWDQYHEQFF
TRBV5-4	TRBJ1-5	-	-	TGTGCCAGCAGCTTGAGTGGCTACAATCAGCCCCAGCATTTT	CASSLSGYNQPQHF
TRBV3-1	TRBJ2-1	TRBD1	few	TGTGCCAGCAGCCGCCCGGGGACAGGGGAGAATGAGCAGTTCTTC	CASSRPGTGENEQFF
TRBV5-1	TRBJ2-5	TRBD1	many	TGTGCCAGCAGCTCCCTCGACAGGGGCCAAGAGACCCAGTACTTC	CASSSLDRGQETQYF
TRBV6-1	TRBJ2-7	TRBD2	-	TGTGCCAGCAGCCGAACACTAGCGGGGGGGCCCTACGAGCAGTACTTC	CASSRTLAGGPYEQYF
TRBV15	TRBJ1-1	-	few	TGTGCCACCAGCACTGGTGTTTATACTGAAGCTTTCTTT	CATSTGVYTEAFF
TRBV9	TRBJ1-3	-	-	TGTGCCAGCAGCGTAGGCCCGTCGGGAAACACCATATATTTT	CASSVGPSGNTIYF
TRBV5-1	TRBJ2-5	-	many	TGCGCCAGCAGCTTCTCAGGGGGGGGTCAAGAGACCCAGTACTTC	CASSFSGGGQETQYF
TRBV19	TRBJ1-5	-	-	TGTGCCAGTAGTATGACAGAATATAGCAATCAGCCCCAGCATTTT	CASSMTEYSNQPQHF